The text below deals with one TCR beta chain. In the source study's methods: The authors estimated nucleated cell counts from reference gene primer amplification. Only in-frame clones appear in the TCRdb table, and some are missing; sequencing was by immunoSEQ multiplex PCR. The DNA was the basis for D and trimming; V, J and clone size are from that table. The sample holds approximately 96,000 clones, approximately 90% seen once. This entry comes from a study of blood T cell repertoires in COVID-19. About the study: Sources were T cells, B-cell-depleted T cells, or PBMCs; the material itself was cDNA or gDNA.

Seattle patients were enrolled while actively infected and followed longitudinally. V dropped 8 bases and J dropped 2; count of bases not matched to a gene: 14. The CDR3 is made up of 16 amino acids. CDR1 is WNHNN and CDR2 is SYGVQD in the germline V gene (reference sequence). V usage is TRBV10-1 and J usage is TRBJ2-7; 8 bases fit TRBD2. Sequencing was done on a sample of peripheral blood. The clonotype originates from a human donor with COVID-19, enrolled during active disease. The donor label of this sample is uncertain. The CDR3: CASRNGLSGSTYEQYF. In DNA form, the CDR3 reads TGCGCCAGCCGAAACGGCCTCAGCGGGAGTACCTACGAGCAGTACTTC.